One sample yielded the 10 T cell receptor beta chains listed below, sequenced in a study of beta chain features in type 1 diabetes. Expressed TCRB transcripts got sequenced, as all isolated RNA was reverse transcribed. Assay: immunoSEQ multiplex PCR; the TCRdb copy retains only in-frame clones and omits some. The table records around 400,000 clones, more than 12% of them present only once. The specimen was naive CD4+ T cells from blood. The receptors derive from a woman under 30 in good health.

This clone occurred a few times. The rearrangement links TRBV29-1 to TRBJ1-2; no definite D call. Trimming took 1 base from V and 0 from J, leaving 12 bases between them. CDR1 and CDR2 from the germline V gene are SQVTM and ANQGSEA. The CDR3 spans 15 residues. CDR3 loop: CSVEGSGLTNYGYTF. In DNA form, the CDR3 reads TGCAGCGTTGAAGGTTCTGGACTCACTAACTATGGCTACACCTTC.

This clone was observed a few times. CDR3 amino acids: CSVVRGATTEAFF. Written as DNA, the CDR3 is TGCAGCGTTGTAAGGGGCGCTACCACTGAAGCTTTCTTT. The chain has TRBV29-1 and TRBJ1-1, with D possibly being TRBD1 (5 bases). Trimming left V 4 bases short and J 4 bases short, with 13 bases between. The CDR3 is 13 amino acids. Per germline, CDR1 SQVTM and CDR2 ANQGSEA. Supplemented by reference TRBV29-1 and TRBJ1-1, the full variable domain reads SAVISQKPSRDICQRGTSLTIQCQVDSQVTMMFWYRQQPGQSLTLIATANQGSEATYESGFVIDKFPISRPNLTFSTLTVSNMSPEDSSIYLCSVVRGATTEAFFGQGTRLTVV.

The chain combines TRBV9 with TRBJ2-1; TRBD2 agrees at 7 bases. Trimming removed 0 bases from V and 7 bases from J; junction bases left unmatched: 7. The CDR3 has 15 residues. Per germline, CDR1 SGDLS and CDR2 YYNGEE. The DNA for the CDR3 is TGTGCCAGCAGCGTAGCTAGGCGGGAGTGGAATGAGCAGTTCTTC. This encodes CASSVARREWNEQFF.

This clone was seen a few times. This chain links TRBV7-6 with TRBJ1-1, with 7 bases fitting TRBD1. CDR1 and CDR2 from the germline V gene are SGHVS and FNYEAQ. The CDR3 runs 16 residues. The V segment lost 1 base and the J segment 4 bases; nucleotides outside the gene matches: 9. The CDR3 loop reads CASSLVDRITGTEAFF. The CDR3 coding sequence is TGTGCCAGCAGCTTAGTGGACAGGATAACGGGCACTGAAGCTTTCTTT. Combining the CDR3 with reference TRBV7-6 and TRBJ1-1 gives the whole variable domain GAGVSQSPRYKVTKRGQDVALRCDPISGHVSLYWYRQALGQGPEFLTYFNYEAQQDKSGLPNDRFSAERPEGSISTLTIQRTEQRDSAMYRCASSLVDRITGTEAFFGQGTRLTVV.

The table lists this clone with a few counts. The rearrangement joins TRBV5-1 to TRBJ2-5; 9 bases are a match to TRBD1. With V trimmed by 3 bases and J by 4 bases, 7 bases remained unmatched. Germline loops: CDR1 SGHRS, CDR2 YFSETQ. CDR3 length: 15 amino acids. The CDR3 loop reads CASSSTGGRGETQYF. For the CDR3, the DNA is TGCGCCAGCAGCTCCACAGGGGGCCGAGGAGAGACCCAGTACTTC.

In its sample, this clone was seen a few times. The chain employs TRBV28 and TRBJ1-5; 7 nucleotides agree with TRBD1. The J segment lost 1 base and the V segment lost 2 bases, leaving 5 bases of the junction unmatched. This CDR3 is 16 amino acids long. Germline V gives CDR1 MDHEN, CDR2 SYDVKM. The CDR3 sequence: CASSLPFRGSNQPQHF. The CDR3 DNA sequence: TGTGCCAGCAGTTTACCTTTCAGGGGGAGCAATCAGCCCCAGCATTTT.

The chain carries TRBV7-2 and TRBJ1-1; 8 nucleotides match TRBD1. The CDR3 is 15 amino acids. The germline CDR1 and CDR2 sequences are SGHTA and FQGNSA. J lost 5 bases, V lost 3 bases, and 8 bases had no gene match. CDR3 sequence reads: CASSLQGAGITEAFF. The CDR3 DNA follows: TGTGCCAGCAGCTTGCAGGGGGCAGGGATTACTGAAGCTTTCTTT.

V is TRBV6-6 and J is TRBJ1-2; 7 bases are a match to TRBD1. Germline values: CDR1 MNHNY, CDR2 SVGAGI (reference sequence). V lost 6 bases to trimming and J lost 6 bases; unmatched junction nucleotides: 10. The CDR3 spans 14 residues. The chain's CDR3 is CASSFQGEVNGYTF. CDR3 in DNA: TGTGCCAGCAGCTTCCAGGGGGAGGTGAATGGCTACACCTTC.

Details on this clone: Other DNA sequences in the same sample also yield this CDR3. This chain joins TRBV28 and TRBJ2-3; 12 bases are shared with TRBD2. Trimming at V came to 4 bases and at J to 4 bases, leaving 3 bases not matched to a gene. The CDR3 is 15 amino acids. Germline lookup yields CDR1 MDHEN and CDR2 SYDVKM. CDR3 region: CASSSSGRVADTQYF. In DNA form, the CDR3 reads TGTGCCAGCAGTTCTAGCGGGAGGGTGGCAGATACGCAGTATTTT.

A few counts support this clone. The chain combines TRBV5-4 with TRBJ2-1, with TRBD2 identical over 11 bases. The germline V gene encodes CDR1 SGHNT and CDR2 YYREEE (reference sequence). With 0 bases clipped from V and 7 bases from J, the junction kept 6 bases outside the gene matches. This CDR3 has 16 amino acids. CDR3 sequence (DNA): TGTGCCAGCAGCTTGGTAGCGGGAGGGCGAGGGAATGAGCAGTTCTTC. It is translated as CASSLVAGGRGNEQFF.